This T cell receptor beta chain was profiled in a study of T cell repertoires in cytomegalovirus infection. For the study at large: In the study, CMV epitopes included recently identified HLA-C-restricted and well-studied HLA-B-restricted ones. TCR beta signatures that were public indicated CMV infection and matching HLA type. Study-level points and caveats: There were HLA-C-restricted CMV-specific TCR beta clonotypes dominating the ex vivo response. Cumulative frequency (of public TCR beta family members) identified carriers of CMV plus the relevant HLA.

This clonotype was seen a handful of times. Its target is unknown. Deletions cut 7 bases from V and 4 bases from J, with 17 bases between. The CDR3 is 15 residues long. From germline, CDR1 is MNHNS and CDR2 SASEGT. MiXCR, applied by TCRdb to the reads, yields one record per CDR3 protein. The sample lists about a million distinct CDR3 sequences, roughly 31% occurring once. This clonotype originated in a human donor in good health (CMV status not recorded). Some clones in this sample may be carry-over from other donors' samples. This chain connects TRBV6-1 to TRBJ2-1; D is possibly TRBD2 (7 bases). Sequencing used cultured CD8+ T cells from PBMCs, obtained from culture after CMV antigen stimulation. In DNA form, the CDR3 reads TGTGCCAGCAACCCTGATGGGGGGGCTTACAATGAGCAGTTCTTC. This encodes CASNPDGGAYNEQFF.